In this sample, the clone carrying this TCR beta chain turned up many times. Using its own MiXCR run on the PCR reads, TCRdb lists one record per CDR3 protein. The sample has tens of thousands of distinct CDR3 sequences, 51% seen once. The V gene's germline CDR1 is SGHDT and CDR2 YYEEEE. Trimming removed 0 bases from V and 5 bases from J, with 5 bases in between. The length of the CDR3 is 13 residues. The data derive from a study of CDR3 diversity in severe acne. This rearrangement joins TRBV5-6 to TRBJ1-4; D is unresolved. Sequences were obtained from blood. The TCR originated in a male donor in good health, without acne. CDR3 loop: CASSLVANEKLFF. Written as DNA, the CDR3 is TGTGCCAGCAGCTTGGTGGCGAATGAAAAACTGTTTTTT.